This section outlines one TCR beta chain sequence together with its context. Antigen specificity is unknown. The data were obtained in a study of OX40 agonist ivuxolimab in advanced cancers. Whole-study context: The patients' treatment was ivuxolimab, an agonistic anti-OX40 (CD134) antibody. Three patients responded partially, comprising one with hepatocellular carcinoma and two with cutaneous melanoma.

TCRdb keeps only in-frame clones here, not all; method: immunoSEQ multiplex PCR. The sample records some 57,000 clones, roughly 90% being singletons. Study results and caveats: In general, CD8+ T cells held more expanded clones than CD4+ did, on average.

The CDR3 loop spans 16 amino acids. J gave up 8 bases and V 3 bases, and 7 bases lay outside the gene matches. The germline CDR1 and CDR2 sequences are LNHDA and SQIVND (reference sequence). This chain joins TRBV19 and TRBJ1-6; 10 nucleotides match TRBD1. This sequence originates from an adult with an advanced solid tumor such as melanoma, head and neck, liver or kidney cancer. This sample comprised CD4+ or CD8+ T cells sorted from blood, obtained in a trial of the OX40 agonist ivuxolimab. The CDR3 region is CASSIQGQGVDSPLHF. In DNA form, the CDR3 reads TGTGCCAGTAGTATCCAAGGACAGGGGGTGGATTCACCCCTCCACTTT.